Given below is one TCR beta chain in context. The data were obtained in a study of blood T cell repertoires in COVID-19. Study in general: From the United States, Italy and Spain came samples of acute and convalescent COVID-19.

With 0 bases removed from V and 6 bases from J, the gap between germline ends came to 16 bases. This CDR3 has 16 residues. The germline V gene has CDR1 LNHNV and CDR2 YYDKDF (reference sequence). In the study's own analysis: Estimation of nucleated cell counts was performed using reference gene primer amplification. Some clones are missing from TCRdb's copy, which holds only in-frame ones; the method was immunoSEQ multiplex PCR. V, J and clone size are those of that table, while D and trimming were read from the DNA. The sample shows hundreds of thousands of clones, roughly 84% of them seen only once.

The receptor was isolated from a woman older than 75 with acute or convalescent COVID-19. The chain is built from TRBV15 and TRBJ2-3; D is perhaps TRBD1 (6 bases). The sequencing sample was made of peripheral blood. CDR3 region: CATSRELQGPADTQYF. Written as DNA, the CDR3 is TGTGCCACCAGCAGAGAATTACAGGGACCTGCGGATACGCAGTATTTT. Full variable domain (outside the CDR3, taken from reference TRBV15 and TRBJ2-3): DAMVIQNPRYQVTQFGKPVTLSCSQTLNHNVMYWYQQKSSQAPKLLFHYYDKDFNNEADTPDNFQSRRPNTSFCFLDIRSPGLGDTAMYLCATSRELQGPADTQYFGPGTRLTVL.